The rows below give T cell receptor beta chains drawn from one sample of a study of neurological immune-mediated disorders. MiXCR, applied by TCRdb to the 5' RACE reads, yields one record per CDR3 protein. The sample lists more than 50,000 distinct CDR3 sequences, about an eighth occurring once. Input material: PBMCs. The origin of the receptors is a man aged 60 to 69 in good health. Both conserved end residues are part of each CDR3. The D gene is left open where the match is weak. Only part of the rows carry a size: once, few, many, or a class if the clone is expanded.

j_gene | abundance | v_gene | d_gene | CDR3nt | CDR3aa
TRBJ1-1 | many | TRBV20-1 | TRBD1 | TGCAGTGTATTAGGAGGGGGCGCGGGTACTGAAGCTTTCTTT | CSVLGGGAGTEAFF
TRBJ2-6 | many | TRBV15 | TRBD1 | TGTGCCACCAGCTTGCTCGGACAGGACTTTTCGGGGGCCAACGTCCTGACTTTC | CATSLLGQDFSGANVLTF
TRBJ2-3 | many | TRBV28 | . | TGTGCCAGCAGTCGACAGGCTCGCACAGATACGCAGTATTTT | CASSRQARTDTQYF
TRBJ2-7 | . | TRBV11-3 | . | TGTGCCAGCAGCCGCAATCCTTCCTACGAGCAGTACTTC | CASSRNPSYEQYF
TRBJ2-2 | many | TRBV27 | . | TGTGCCAGCAGTTTTCCCTTTGGGGAGCTGTTTTTT | CASSFPFGELFF
TRBJ2-2 | few | TRBV7-2 | . | TGTGCCAGCAGCCCGATGGGGGGGGCGCGAACCGGGGAGCTGTTTTTT | CASSPMGGARTGELFF
TRBJ1-3 | once | TRBV12-3/TRBV12-4 | . | TGTGCCAGCAGGGCTGAGGGGGCTGGAAACACCATATATTTT | CASRAEGAGNTIYF
TRBJ2-3 | many | TRBV7-2 | . | TGTGCCAGCAGCATACGACTAGTTACAGATACGCAGTATTTT | CASSIRLVTDTQYF
TRBJ2-7 | many | TRBV25-1 | . | TGTGCCAGCAGTCCCTGGGGGGATCTAGTTCCGCAGTACTTC | CASSPWGDLVPQYF
TRBJ2-5 | many | TRBV4-3 | TRBD2 | TGCGCCAGCAGCCCTAGCGGGGCCTCCGTCGAGACCCAGTACTTC | CASSPSGASVETQYF
TRBJ2-7 | many | TRBV15 | TRBD1 | TGTGCCACCAGCCCTCGGACAGGGAAAGACTACGAGCAGTACTTC | CATSPRTGKDYEQYF
TRBJ1-5 | many | TRBV12-3/TRBV12-4 | . | TGTGCCAGCAGTGGGGGGCCCAAAACTCCCTTCAATCAGCCCCAGCATTTT | CASSGGPKTPFNQPQHF
TRBJ2-5 | many | TRBV7-2 | TRBD1 | TGTGCCAGCAGCTTTCTAGGGGGCAAGGAGACCCAGTACTTC | CASSFLGGKETQYF
TRBJ2-5 | many | TRBV20-1 | . | TGCAGTGCTAGTAACGCCGGGCAGGGTATAAAGACCCAGTACTTC | CSASNAGQGIKTQYF
TRBJ2-7 | many | TRBV29-1 | . | TGCAGCGTTGAGGGGCCCCGGGCCTACGAGCAGTACTTC | CSVEGPRAYEQYF
TRBJ2-7 | many | TRBV7-2 | . | TGTGCCAGCAGCGCCAACAGGGGAGGGGAGCAGTACTTC | CASSANRGGEQYF
TRBJ2-7 | many | TRBV7-2 | . | TGTGCCAGCAGCTCTGTCCCCCTCCACGGGGGCTTGGGAGAGCAGTACTTC | CASSSVPLHGGLGEQYF
TRBJ2-1 | many | TRBV7-2 | . | TGTGCCAGCGGACGGGGGATTGAGAATGAGCAGTTCTTC | CASGRGIENEQFF
TRBJ1-2 | many | TRBV20-1 | . | TGCAGTGCTAGAGAACCCAGGGATTCCGGCTACACCTTC | CSAREPRDSGYTF
TRBJ1-1 | many | TRBV20-1 | . | TGCAGTGCTTCCTTAGTGGGGGTTGAAGCTTTCTTT | CSASLVGVEAFF
TRBJ2-7 | many | TRBV29-1 | TRBD1 | TGCAGCGTTTCCGGGACAGGGGGCGCGCAGTACTTC | CSVSGTGGAQYF
TRBJ1-5 | many | TRBV20-1 | . | TGCAGTGCTAACAGGGAGAGAGGACAGCCCCAGCATTTT | CSANRERGQPQHF
TRBJ1-5 | many | TRBV3-1 | TRBD1 | TGTGCCAGCAGCCCGGGACAGTTCAATCAGCCCCAGCATTTT | CASSPGQFNQPQHF
TRBJ2-1 | many | TRBV7-2 | . | TGTGCCAGCAGCTTAACAATTTCTGACGAGTTCTTC | CASSLTISDEFF
TRBJ1-1 | many | TRBV12-3/TRBV12-4 | . | TGTGCCAGCAGTCCGAGAACGATGAACACTGAAGCTTTCTTT | CASSPRTMNTEAFF
TRBJ1-4 | many | TRBV5-1 | TRBD1 | TGCGCCAGCAGCACGGACAGGGCCGATGAAAAACTGTTTTTT | CASSTDRADEKLFF
TRBJ1-1 | many | TRBV5-1 | . | TGCGCCAGCAGCCAAATGACAGTGAACACTGAAGCTTTCTTT | CASSQMTVNTEAFF